This T cell receptor (beta chain) is drawn from a study of naive and memory T cell subsets. The sample holds many counts of this clonotype. Its specificity is not known. General study results and limits: This RNA-based method may be sensitive to activation-related transcript changes.

Whole blood, 2 to 2.5 ml, came from adult healthy volunteers. TCR cDNA received a 3' ligated oligonucleotide that carried a UMI. Unsorted total RNA, about 1 to 1000 ng, was DNase treated before reverse transcription. J lost 5 bases, V lost 6 bases, and 4 bases had no gene match. Germline CDR1 reads DFQATT; CDR2 reads SNEGSKA (reference sequence). There are 13 residues in the CDR3. For blood and skin samples, reverse transcription used TCR alpha and beta constant primers. The SP2 primer and nested alpha and beta constant region primers amplified ligated cDNA in four rounds. TCRdb itself ran the 5' RACE reads through MiXCR, one entry per CDR3 protein. The sample includes over 25,000 distinct CDR3 sequences, under 30% of them seen just once.

This receptor was identified in a female donor in good health. The chain joins TRBV20-1 to TRBJ2-1; 10 bases fit TRBD2. CDR3 protein: CSAEREGHNEQFF. CDR3 nucleotides: TGCAGTGCGGAGCGGGAGGGCCACAATGAGCAGTTCTTC.